This T cell receptor beta chain was captured in a study of blood T cells in healthy people across ages. Overall study results and limits: Lack of knowledge of donor CMV status possibly confounded expanded clonotype changes. The diversity estimates, figures obtained from one million T cells, were considered underestimates.

The sample holds many counts of this clonotype. Its target is not known. The ends were cut back, 6 bases at V and 6 bases at J, with 9 bases in the middle. CDR3 length: 11 residues. The germline gives CDR1 MNHEY, CDR2 SVGEGT. PCR was performed a second time for about 7 to 11 cycles using a sample-barcoded 5' primer and a J-beta primer mix. Each of the cDNA molecules was tagged by a template-switch adaptor with 12 random nucleotides. Sequencing of every sample gave 3 million or more CDR3-containing paired-end reads. TCRdb itself ran the 5' RACE reads through MiXCR, one entry per CDR3 protein. The data hold more than 800,000 distinct CDR3 sequences, with about 30% observed a single time.

The sequencing sample was made of blood. The receptor's source is a woman of 80 years or more in good health. The chain employs TRBV6-2 or TRBV6-3 and TRBJ2-7; D is uncertain. The CDR3 bases are TGTGCCAGCAGCCCCTATTCCGAGCAGTACTTC. Protein product: CASSPYSEQYF.